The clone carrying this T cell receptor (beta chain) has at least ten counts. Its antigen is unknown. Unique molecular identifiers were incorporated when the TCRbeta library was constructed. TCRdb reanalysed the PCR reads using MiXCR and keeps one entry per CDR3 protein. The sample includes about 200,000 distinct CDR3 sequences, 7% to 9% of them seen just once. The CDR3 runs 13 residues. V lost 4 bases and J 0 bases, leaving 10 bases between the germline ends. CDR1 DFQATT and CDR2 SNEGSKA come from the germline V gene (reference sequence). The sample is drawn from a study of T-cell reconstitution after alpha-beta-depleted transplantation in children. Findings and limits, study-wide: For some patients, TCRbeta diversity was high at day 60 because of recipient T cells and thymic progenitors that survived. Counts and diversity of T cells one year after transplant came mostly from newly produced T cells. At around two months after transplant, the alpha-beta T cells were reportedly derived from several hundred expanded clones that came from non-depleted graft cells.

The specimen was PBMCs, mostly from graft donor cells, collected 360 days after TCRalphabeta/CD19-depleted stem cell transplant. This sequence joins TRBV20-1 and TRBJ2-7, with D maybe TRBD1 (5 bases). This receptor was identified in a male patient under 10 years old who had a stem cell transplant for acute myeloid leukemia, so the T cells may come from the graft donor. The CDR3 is CSATQGSSYEQYV. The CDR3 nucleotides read TGCAGTGCTACCCAGGGAAGCTCCTACGAGCAGTACGTC.